A single sample gave rise to the 8 T cell receptor beta chains below, sequenced in a study of post-analysis software for immune sequencing data. General observations from the study: With TRBV5-6, TRBV5-1 and TRBV20-1 included, a handful of TRBV segments were more frequent in patients than in controls.

No antigen has been assigned to these receptors. Unique-molecular-identifier-tagged TCR beta cDNA libraries were used. One entry per CDR3 protein results from TCRdb running MiXCR on the PCR reads. The sample carries roughly 200,000 distinct CDR3 sequences, 29% recorded once. Sample: blood. The receptor source for this set is a girl younger than 18 with multiple sclerosis.

At least ten counts were recorded for this clonotype. The chain carries TRBV6-4 and TRBJ2-1, with 12 bases fitting TRBD2. The J segment lost 4 bases and the V segment lost 6 bases, leaving 4 bases of the junction unmatched. Germline V lookup: CDR1 MRHNA, CDR2 SNTAGT. This CDR3 has 15 amino acids. The CDR3 loop reads CASRTLAGGYNEQFF. The CDR3 nucleotides are TGTGCCAGCAGAACTCTAGCGGGAGGGTACAATGAGCAGTTCTTC.

With respect to this clonotype: With a much larger clone just one base away, this may be a read error. The rearrangement links TRBV29-1 to TRBJ2-7, with D possibly TRBD1 on 6 matching bases. In germline, CDR1 is SQVTM, CDR2 ANQGSEA. The CDR3 covers 13 residues. The V end lost 8 bases, the J end lost 0 bases, and 14 bases lay between the germline ends. The CDR3 DNA is TGCAGCTTTGGGACAAGGGACTCCTACGAGCAGTACTTC. Its translation: CSFGTRDSYEQYF.

The chain carries TRBV19 and TRBJ2-3, with TRBD2 matching 8 bases. V lost 5 bases, J lost 4 bases, and 11 bases stayed unmatched. CDR1 and CDR2 from the germline V gene are LNHDA and SQIVND (reference sequence). The CDR3 runs 16 residues. The CDR3 DNA reads TGTGCCAGTAGTGCCATCCGGACTAGCAGGGCAGATACGCAGTATTTT. It yields the protein CASSAIRTSRADTQYF.

V and J are TRBV7-8 and TRBJ2-5; D might be TRBD1 (5 bases). Germline CDR1 reads SGHVS; CDR2 reads FQNEAQ. This CDR3 has 13 amino acids. Trimming cost V 10 bases and J 7 bases, with 19 bases left between them. Here the CDR3 reads CANREGVKATQYF. The CDR3 DNA is TGTGCCAACAGAGAAGGGGTTAAGGCGACCCAGTACTTC.

The rearrangement uses TRBV10-2 and TRBJ2-5; maybe TRBD1 (6 bases). Deletions cut 1 base from V and 11 bases from J, with 17 bases between. Germline V gene data show CDR1 as WSHSY and CDR2 as SAAADI. The length of the CDR3 is 14 residues. In DNA, the CDR3 is TGCGCCAGCAGTGAGTACAGGGCGTCGGGTGAGCAGTACTTC. Protein product: CASSEYRASGEQYF.

This clonotype occurred a few times. This rearrangement joins TRBV12-3 or TRBV12-4 to TRBJ2-7; tentatively, D is TRBD2 (5 bases). The CDR3 extends over 15 amino acids. Trimming took 3 bases from V and 2 from J, leaving 14 bases between them. The CDR3 DNA sequence: TGTGCCAGCAGTTTGGCTAGCAGTGGTCCCTACGAGCAGTACTTC. Translated: CASSLASSGPYEQYF.

In its sample, this clonotype ranks as medium-sized. The chain links TRBV10-2 to TRBJ2-7, with a tentative D call TRBD2 (6 bases). This CDR3 spans 14 amino acids. Between the trimmed V and J ends, which lost 6 bases and 4 bases, there was a span of 16 bases. The V gene's germline CDR1 is WSHSY and CDR2 SAAADI. In DNA form, the CDR3 reads TGCGCCAGCAGCCCCGATCGGGAGAGGTACGAGCAGTACTTC. Its translation is CASSPDRERYEQYF.

DNA of the CDR3: TGCAGTGCTCCAAGTCTAGCGGGACTAACCTACGAGCAGTACTTC. Encoded protein: CSAPSLAGLTYEQYF. This chain connects TRBV20-1 to TRBJ2-7, with 9 positions matching TRBD2. The CDR3 is 15 residues long. Trimming took 5 bases from V and 2 from J; bases not matched to a gene: 10. Germline lookup yields CDR1 DFQATT and CDR2 SNEGSKA (reference sequence).